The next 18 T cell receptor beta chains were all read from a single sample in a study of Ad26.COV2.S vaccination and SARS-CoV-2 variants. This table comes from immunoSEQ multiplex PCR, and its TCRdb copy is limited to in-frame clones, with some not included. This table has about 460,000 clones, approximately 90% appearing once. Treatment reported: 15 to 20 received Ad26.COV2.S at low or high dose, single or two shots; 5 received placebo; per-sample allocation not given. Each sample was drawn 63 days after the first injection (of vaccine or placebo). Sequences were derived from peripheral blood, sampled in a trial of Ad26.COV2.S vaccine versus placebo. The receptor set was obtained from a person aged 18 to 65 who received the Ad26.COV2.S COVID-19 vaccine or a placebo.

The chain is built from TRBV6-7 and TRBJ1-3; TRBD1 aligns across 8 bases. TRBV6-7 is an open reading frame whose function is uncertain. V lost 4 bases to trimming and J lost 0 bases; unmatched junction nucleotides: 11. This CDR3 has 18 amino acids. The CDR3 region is CASSFPPGQAFSGNTIYF. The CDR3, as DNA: TGTGCCAGCAGTTTTCCCCCGGGACAGGCGTTCTCTGGAAACACCATATATTTT.

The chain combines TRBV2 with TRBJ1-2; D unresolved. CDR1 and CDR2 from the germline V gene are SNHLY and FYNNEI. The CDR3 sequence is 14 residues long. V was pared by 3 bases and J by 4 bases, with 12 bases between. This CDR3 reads CASSDGQPTYGYTF. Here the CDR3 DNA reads TGTGCCAGCAGTGATGGTCAGCCGACCTATGGCTACACCTTC.

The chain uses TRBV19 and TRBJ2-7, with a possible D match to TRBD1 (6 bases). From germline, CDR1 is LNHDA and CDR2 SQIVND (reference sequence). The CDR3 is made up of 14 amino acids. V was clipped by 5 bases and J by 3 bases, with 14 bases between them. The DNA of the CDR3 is TGTGCCAGTAGTGGTCCAGGGGAAGGCTACGAGCAGTACTTC. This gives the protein CASSGPGEGYEQYF. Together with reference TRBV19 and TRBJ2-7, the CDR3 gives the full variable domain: DGGITQSPKYLFRKEGQNVTLSCEQNLNHDAMYWYRQDPGQGLRLIYYSQIVNDFQKGDIAEGYSVSREKKESFPLTVTSAQKNPTAFYLCASSGPGEGYEQYFGPGTRLTVT.

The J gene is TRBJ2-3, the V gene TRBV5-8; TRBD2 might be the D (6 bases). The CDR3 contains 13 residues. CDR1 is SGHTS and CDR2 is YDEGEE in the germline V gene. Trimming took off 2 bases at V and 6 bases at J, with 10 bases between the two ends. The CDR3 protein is CASSFRRGDTQYF. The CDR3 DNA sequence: TGTGCCAGCAGCTTTCGTCGGGGGGATACGCAGTATTTT. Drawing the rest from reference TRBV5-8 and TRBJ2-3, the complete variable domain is EAGVTQSPTHLIKTRGQQATLRCSPISGHTSVYWYQQALGLGLQFLLWYDEGEERNRGNFPPRFSGRQFPNYSSELNVNALELEDSALYLCASSFRRGDTQYFGPGTRLTVL.

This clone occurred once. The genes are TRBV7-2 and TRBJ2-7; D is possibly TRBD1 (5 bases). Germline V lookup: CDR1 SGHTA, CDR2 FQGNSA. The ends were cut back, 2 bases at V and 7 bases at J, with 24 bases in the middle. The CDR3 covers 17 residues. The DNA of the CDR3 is TGTGCCAGCAGCTTAAGGGGTTCGGCCCCCGCTACTGGGGAGCAGTACTTC. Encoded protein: CASSLRGSAPATGEQYF.

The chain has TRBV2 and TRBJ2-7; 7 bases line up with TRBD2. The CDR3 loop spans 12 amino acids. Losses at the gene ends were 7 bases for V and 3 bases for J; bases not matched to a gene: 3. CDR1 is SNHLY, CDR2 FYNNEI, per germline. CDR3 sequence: CASMPSGYEQYF. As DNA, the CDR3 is TGTGCCAGCATGCCTAGCGGCTACGAGCAGTACTTC.

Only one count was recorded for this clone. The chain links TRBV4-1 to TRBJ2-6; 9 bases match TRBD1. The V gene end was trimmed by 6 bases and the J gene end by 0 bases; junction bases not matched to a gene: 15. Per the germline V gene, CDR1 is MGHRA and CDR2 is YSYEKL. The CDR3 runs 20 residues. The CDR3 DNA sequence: TGCGCCAGCAGACAAACACCGAACCGGGACAGGGCCTCTGGGGCCAACGTCCTGACTTTC. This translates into CASRQTPNRDRASGANVLTF.

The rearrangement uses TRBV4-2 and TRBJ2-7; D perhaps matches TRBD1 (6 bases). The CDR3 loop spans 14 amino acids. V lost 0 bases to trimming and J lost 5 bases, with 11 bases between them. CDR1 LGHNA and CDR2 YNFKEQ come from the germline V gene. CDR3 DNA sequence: TGTGCCAGCAGCCAAGATGACAGGCGACACGAGCAGTACTTC. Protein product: CASSQDDRRHEQYF.

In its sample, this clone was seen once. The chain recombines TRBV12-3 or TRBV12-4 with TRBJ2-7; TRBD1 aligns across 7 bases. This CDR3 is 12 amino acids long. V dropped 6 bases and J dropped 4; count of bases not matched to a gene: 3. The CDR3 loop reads CASSTGVYEQYF. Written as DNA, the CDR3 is TGTGCCAGCAGCACAGGGGTATACGAGCAGTACTTC.

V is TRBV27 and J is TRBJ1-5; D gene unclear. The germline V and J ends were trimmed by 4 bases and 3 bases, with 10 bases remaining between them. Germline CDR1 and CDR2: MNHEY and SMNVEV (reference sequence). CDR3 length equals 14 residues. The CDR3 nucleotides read TGTGCCAGCAGTTCCGGTCAAGACAATCAGCCCCAGCATTTT. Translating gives CASSSGQDNQPQHF.

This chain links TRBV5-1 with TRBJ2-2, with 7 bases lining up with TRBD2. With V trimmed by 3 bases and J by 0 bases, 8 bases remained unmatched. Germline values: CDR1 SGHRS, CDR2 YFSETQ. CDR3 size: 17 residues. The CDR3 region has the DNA TGCGCCAGCAGCTCTGGACTAGTTATATCGAACACCGGGGAGCTGTTTTTT. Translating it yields CASSSGLVISNTGELFF.

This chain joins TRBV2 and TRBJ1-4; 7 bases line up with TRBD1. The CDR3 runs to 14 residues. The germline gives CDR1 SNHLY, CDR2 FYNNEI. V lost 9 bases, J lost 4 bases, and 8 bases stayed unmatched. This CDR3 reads CASSRQGINEKLFF. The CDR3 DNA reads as TGTGCCAGTAGCCGACAGGGAATTAATGAAAAACTGTTTTTT.

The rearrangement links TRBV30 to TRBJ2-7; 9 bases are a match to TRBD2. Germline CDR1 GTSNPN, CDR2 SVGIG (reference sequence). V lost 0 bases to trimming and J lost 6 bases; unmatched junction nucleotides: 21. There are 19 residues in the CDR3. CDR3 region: CAWSVYLTSGPKGNSEQYF. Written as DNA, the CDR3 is TGTGCCTGGAGTGTATACCTAACTAGCGGGCCTAAGGGGAATTCCGAGCAGTACTTC.

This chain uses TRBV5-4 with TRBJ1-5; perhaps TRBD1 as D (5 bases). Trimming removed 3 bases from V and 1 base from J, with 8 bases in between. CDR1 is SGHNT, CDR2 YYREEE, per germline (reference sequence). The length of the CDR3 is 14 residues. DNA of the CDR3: TGTGCCAGCAGCTCCCGGGACAGCAATCAGCCCCAGCATTTT. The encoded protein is CASSSRDSNQPQHF.

The CDR3 loop is CASSADRGSPLHF. The CDR3 coding sequence is TGTGCCAGCTCGGCTGACAGGGGTTCACCCCTCCACTTT. This rearrangement joins TRBV18 to TRBJ1-6, with 8 nucleotides matching TRBD1. From germline, CDR1 is KGHSH and CDR2 LQKENI. The CDR3 is 13 residues long. J lost 9 bases, V lost 6 bases, and 4 bases had no gene match.

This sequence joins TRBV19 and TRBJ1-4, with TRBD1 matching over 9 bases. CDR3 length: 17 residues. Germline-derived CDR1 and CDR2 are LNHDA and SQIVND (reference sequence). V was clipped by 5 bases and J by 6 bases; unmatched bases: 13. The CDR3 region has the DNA TGTGCCAGTAGTTCCACGGGACAGGGACGGACCGATGAAAAACTGTTTTTT. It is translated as CASSSTGQGRTDEKLFF. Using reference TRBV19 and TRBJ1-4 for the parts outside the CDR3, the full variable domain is DGGITQSPKYLFRKEGQNVTLSCEQNLNHDAMYWYRQDPGQGLRLIYYSQIVNDFQKGDIAEGYSVSREKKESFPLTVTSAQKNPTAFYLCASSSTGQGRTDEKLFFGSGTQLSVL.

CDR3 protein: CAWALGGSNEKLFF. In DNA form, the CDR3 reads TGTGCCTGGGCCCTCGGGGGCTCCAATGAAAAACTGTTTTTT. The chain combines TRBV30 with TRBJ1-4; D is perhaps TRBD1 (6 bases). Germline V gene data show CDR1 as GTSNPN and CDR2 as SVGIG (reference sequence). Trimming stripped 5 bases from V and 5 bases from J, with 15 bases between. This CDR3 has 14 amino acids.

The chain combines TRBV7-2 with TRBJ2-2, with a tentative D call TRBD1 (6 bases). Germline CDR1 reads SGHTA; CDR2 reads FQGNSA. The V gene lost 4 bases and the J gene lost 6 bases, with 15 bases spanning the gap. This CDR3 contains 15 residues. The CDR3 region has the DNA TGTGCCAGCAGCTCTCTGCCAGCAGGGGCCGGGGAGCTGTTTTTT. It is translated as CASSSLPAGAGELFF.